In its sample, the clone carrying this TCR beta chain was seen a few times. What it recognizes is unknown. Treatment described: oral pan-JAK inhibitor, 5-10 mg twice daily. CDR3 length equals 11 residues. V shed 11 bases and J shed 7 bases, with 12 bases lying between them. Germline CDR1 is SNHLY and CDR2 is FYNNEI. This sample was included in a study of CD8+ T cells in alopecia areata. Study findings and constraints: During tofacitinib treatment, many expanded lesional clones remained in scalp and blood. Tofacitinib significantly lowered scalp clonality and expanded CD8+ clones among the top 100. Scalp lesions, especially in alopecia totalis/universalis, had higher clonality than normal scalp.

In each case, RNA was isolated and then reverse transcribed into cDNA as the sequencing template. Profiling relied on immunoSEQ multiplex PCR, and the TCRdb table lists in-frame clones only, not all of them. The table lists roughly 230,000 clones, approximately 40% of them singletons. This chain links TRBV2 with TRBJ2-1; D is ambiguous. Specimen: CD4+ T cells sorted from blood, collected at approximately week 36, from a patient treated with tofacitinib. This TCR was recovered from a human donor with alopecia areata. The DNA for the CDR3 is TGTGCCGGATCCCTTACGAATGAGCAGTTCTTC. As protein: CAGSLTNEQFF. Variable domain in full (rest from reference TRBV2 and TRBJ2-1): EPEVTQTPSHQVTQMGQEVILRCVPISNHLYFYWYRQILGQKVEFLVSFYNNEISEKSEIFDDQFSVERPDGSNFTLKIRSTKLEDSAMYFCAGSLTNEQFFGPGTRLTVL.